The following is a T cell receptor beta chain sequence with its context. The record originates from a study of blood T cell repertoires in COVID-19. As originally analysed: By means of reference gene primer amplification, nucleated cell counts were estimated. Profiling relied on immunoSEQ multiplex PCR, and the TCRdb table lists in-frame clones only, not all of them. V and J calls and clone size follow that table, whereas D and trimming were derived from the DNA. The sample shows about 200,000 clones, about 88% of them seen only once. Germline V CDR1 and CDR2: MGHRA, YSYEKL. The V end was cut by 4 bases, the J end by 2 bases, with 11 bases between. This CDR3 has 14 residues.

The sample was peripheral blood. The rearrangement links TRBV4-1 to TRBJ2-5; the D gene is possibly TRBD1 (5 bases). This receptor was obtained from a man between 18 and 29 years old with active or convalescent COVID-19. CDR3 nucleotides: TGCGCCAGCAGCCCGCGACAGCAGCAAGAGACCCAGTACTTC. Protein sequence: CASSPRQQQETQYF.